This T cell receptor beta chain emerged from a study of shared clonotypes between healthy human individuals. Each sample came from a Caucasian adult donor living in Nashville, Tennessee. A deep-level run was used for the assay. Original processing notes: Filtering differed for immunoSEQ, which gave only junction sequences without quality scores. Clones were read by immunoSEQ multiplex PCR, and TCRdb kept only the in-frame ones, dropping some. For V, J and clone size, that table is used; D and trimming come from the DNA. The sample shows some 2,400,000 clones, around 95% of them seen only once. This TCR came from a man younger than 35 in good health. Sequencing was carried out using naive CD4+ T cells sorted from blood. Subset: CD45RA+ positively selected.

CDR3 in amino acids: CASSSGETVAKNIQYF. For the CDR3, the DNA is TGTGCCAGCAGTTCTGGAGAGACGGTAGCCAAAAACATTCAGTACTTC. The rearrangement joins TRBV27 to TRBJ2-4; unclear D gene. The CDR3 runs to 16 residues. CDR1 MNHEY and CDR2 SMNVEV come from the germline V gene (reference sequence). Trimming took 4 bases from V and 0 from J, leaving 13 bases between them.